This T cell receptor beta chain was retrieved from a study of blood T cells in healthy people across ages. Primed by a sample-barcoded 5' primer and a J-beta primer mix, a second PCR proceeded for roughly 6 to 12 cycles. Each CDR3 protein is one row after TCRdb ran MiXCR on the 5' RACE reads. The profile shows more than 700,000 distinct CDR3 sequences, approximately 55% of them singletons. Germline V CDR1 and CDR2: SGHVS, FQNEAQ. The CDR3 totals 16 residues. Unmatched junction bases numbered 19, after V lost 3 bases and J lost 15 bases. In this sample, this clonotype turned up a few times. The sample consisted of blood. The chain couples TRBV7-8 to TRBJ2-1, with 8 bases identical to TRBD2. The origin of this receptor is a man older than 75 in good health. CDR3 bases: TGTGCCAGCAGCTTCTCGGAGGGAGTCAGGGGACTAGAGGGGTTCTTC. It specifies CASSFSEGVRGLEGFF.